This entry lists 14 T cell receptor beta chains sequenced from one sample in a study of T cells in Graves' hyperthyroidism and ophthalmopathy. TCR beta CDR3 regions were amplified from RNA transcripts. In the first-round RT-PCR of the TCR CDR3, the HTBI primer set was used. Via MiXCR, TCRdb re-called the multiplex PCR reads, giving one row per CDR3 protein. The sample holds around 420,000 distinct CDR3 sequences; roughly an eighth are singletons and the top ten take 4% to 6.5%. Sequencing was performed on blood. These receptors were obtained from a woman aged 18-30 years with Graves' hyperthyroidism.

This chain joins TRBV6-5 and TRBJ2-7; the D call may be TRBD1 or TRBD2 (5 bases each). Trimming took off 0 bases at V and 3 bases at J, with 12 bases between the two ends. Germline CDR1 is MNHEY and CDR2 is SVGAGI. The length of the CDR3 is 15 residues. CDR3 sequence reads: CASSYSRGPNYEQYF. CDR3 nucleotide sequence: TGTGCCAGCAGTTACTCAAGGGGACCCAACTACGAGCAGTACTTC.

V gene TRBV5-1 combines with J gene TRBJ1-2; 7 nucleotides match TRBD1. Per germline, CDR1 SGHRS and CDR2 YFSETQ. Trimming cost V 6 bases and J 3 bases; bases outside gene matches: 8. CDR3 length: 14 amino acids. Here the CDR3 reads CASNPTGFDYGYTF. The CDR3 DNA follows: TGCGCCAGCAACCCGACAGGGTTCGACTATGGCTACACCTTC.

In this sample, this clonotype turned up many times. The rearrangement joins TRBV4-1 to TRBJ2-5; D might be TRBD1 (5 bases). Trimming took off 4 bases at V and 4 bases at J, with 16 bases between the two ends. Looked up from germline, CDR1 is MGHRA and CDR2 is YSYEKL. The CDR3 covers 15 residues. CDR3 nucleotides: TGCGCCAGCAGCCCCCTGACAGATAGGGGAGAGACCCAGTACTTC. Its protein is CASSPLTDRGETQYF.

This clonotype was observed at least ten times. The chain carries TRBV28 and TRBJ2-5, with no clear D. Trimming pared 3 bases from V and 2 bases from J, leaving 16 bases between. The germline gives CDR1 MDHEN, CDR2 SYDVKM. This CDR3 region has 16 residues. CDR3 residues: CASSFWFGSLQETQYF. As DNA, the CDR3 is TGTGCCAGCAGTTTTTGGTTCGGCAGTTTACAAGAGACCCAGTACTTC.

The V call is TRBV6-1, the J call TRBJ2-1, with D possibly matching TRBD1 (5 bases). V dropped 7 bases and J dropped 3 bases, with 7 bases sitting between them. The CDR3 consists of 12 residues. CDR1 and CDR2 (germline): MNHNS, SASEGT. The CDR3 DNA reads TGTGCCAGCAAAGGGGACTACAATGAGCAGTTCTTC. Translating it yields CASKGDYNEQFF.

This clonotype showed up just a few times. This chain joins TRBV7-9 and TRBJ2-5; 8 bases align to TRBD1. The J segment lost 5 bases and the V segment lost 5 bases, leaving 7 bases of the junction unmatched. CDR1 SEHNR and CDR2 FQNEAQ come from the germline V gene (reference sequence). The CDR3 extends over 14 amino acids. In DNA form, the CDR3 reads TGTGCCAGCAGCCGACAGGGGATTAAGGAGACCCAGTACTTC. Translation gives CASSRQGIKETQYF.

This clonotype was counted many times. The chain is built from TRBV6-5 and TRBJ2-3; TRBD2 is a possible D gene (6 bases). There are 16 residues in the CDR3. Germline V gene data show CDR1 as MNHEY and CDR2 as SVGAGI. Trimming removed 0 bases from V and 8 bases from J, with 18 bases in between. The CDR3 DNA reads as TGTGCCAGCAGTTACTCGACCCTAGATGGAGGGCTTACGCAGTATTTT. Translation gives CASSYSTLDGGLTQYF.

The V call is TRBV6-1, the J call TRBJ2-1; maybe TRBD2 (7 bases). CDR1 MNHNS and CDR2 SASEGT come from the germline V gene. This CDR3 region has 11 residues. CDR3 in DNA: TGTGTCGCAAAGGGGGGGAATGAGCAGTTCTTC. It yields the protein CVAKGGNEQFF.

This clonotype was observed at least ten times. The rearrangement joins TRBV29-1 to TRBJ1-1; possible D gene TRBD1, 5 bases. Germline loops: CDR1 SQVTM, CDR2 ANQGSEA. The CDR3 runs to 13 residues. With 4 bases removed from V and 1 base from J, the gap between germline ends came to 10 bases. CDR3 sequence: CSVGGVGNTEAFF. The CDR3 coding sequence is TGCAGCGTTGGGGGGGTAGGGAACACTGAAGCTTTCTTT.

The chain couples TRBV6-2 or TRBV6-3 to TRBJ2-5; the D gene is possibly TRBD1 (5 bases). V lost 2 bases and J lost 1, with 14 bases in between. Germline V gene sequence: CDR1 MNHEY, CDR2 SVGEGT. This CDR3 spans 16 amino acids. In DNA form, the CDR3 reads TGTGCCAGCAGTTACGGGTGGGGCTCATCCCAAGAGACCCAGTACTTC. Amino acids: CASSYGWGSSQETQYF.

This clonotype was seen many times. This chain uses TRBV6-2 or TRBV6-3 with TRBJ2-7; the match to TRBD2 covers 12 bases. From germline, CDR1 is MNHEY and CDR2 SVGEGT. This CDR3 is 16 amino acids long. Trimming cost V 4 bases and J 4 bases; bases outside gene matches: 8. The CDR3 is CASSWPSGREVYEQYF. CDR3 DNA: TGTGCCAGCAGTTGGCCTAGCGGGAGGGAAGTATACGAGCAGTACTTC.

This clonotype was seen only a few times. The V and J genes are TRBV30 and TRBJ1-1; no clear D. There are 15 residues in the CDR3. V was cut by 0 bases and J by 0 bases, with 11 bases left in between. Germline V gives CDR1 GTSNPN, CDR2 SVGIG (reference sequence). CDR3 region: CAWSVMGFMNTEAFF. CDR3 in DNA: TGTGCCTGGAGTGTAATGGGTTTCATGAACACTGAAGCTTTCTTT.

This clonotype was counted at least ten times. CDR3 nucleotide sequence: TGTGCCAGCAGCTTAGGTGGCCCTCTCTATGGCTACACCTTC. Its protein product is CASSLGGPLYGYTF. V usage is TRBV7-2 and J usage is TRBJ1-2, with D hard to call. Deletions cut 1 base from V and 4 bases from J, with 10 bases between. Per the germline V gene, CDR1 is SGHTA and CDR2 is FQGNSA. CDR3 length: 14 residues.

J is TRBJ1-6 and V is TRBV24-1; D perhaps matches TRBD1 (5 bases). The CDR3 has 15 amino acids. Between the trimmed V and J ends, which lost 6 bases and 8 bases, there was a span of 16 bases. Looked up from germline, CDR1 is KGHDR and CDR2 is SFDVKD. CDR3 loop: CATSSRDEFYSPLHF. In nucleotides, the CDR3 is TGTGCCACCAGTTCCAGGGATGAATTTTATTCACCCCTCCACTTT.